This paragraph reports one TCR beta chain. Produced via immunoSEQ multiplex PCR; TCRdb's table is partial and in-frame only. Of some 83,000 clones listed, over 75% were seen once; the top ten hold 11%. The data were obtained in a study of blood T cell repertoires in COVID-19. In the study overall: From T cells, B-cell-depleted T cells, or PBMCs came the material, which was cDNA or gDNA.

V was pared by 3 bases and J by 6 bases, with 7 bases between. Per germline, CDR1 KGHSH and CDR2 LQKENI. The CDR3 has 12 residues. This rearrangement joins TRBV18 to TRBJ2-3; D unresolved. The sequence was obtained from a middle-aged man with acute or convalescent COVID-19. Sequences were obtained from peripheral blood. CDR3 region: CASSPLQDTQYF. The DNA for the CDR3 is TGTGCCAGCTCACCCTTACAGGATACGCAGTATTTT.